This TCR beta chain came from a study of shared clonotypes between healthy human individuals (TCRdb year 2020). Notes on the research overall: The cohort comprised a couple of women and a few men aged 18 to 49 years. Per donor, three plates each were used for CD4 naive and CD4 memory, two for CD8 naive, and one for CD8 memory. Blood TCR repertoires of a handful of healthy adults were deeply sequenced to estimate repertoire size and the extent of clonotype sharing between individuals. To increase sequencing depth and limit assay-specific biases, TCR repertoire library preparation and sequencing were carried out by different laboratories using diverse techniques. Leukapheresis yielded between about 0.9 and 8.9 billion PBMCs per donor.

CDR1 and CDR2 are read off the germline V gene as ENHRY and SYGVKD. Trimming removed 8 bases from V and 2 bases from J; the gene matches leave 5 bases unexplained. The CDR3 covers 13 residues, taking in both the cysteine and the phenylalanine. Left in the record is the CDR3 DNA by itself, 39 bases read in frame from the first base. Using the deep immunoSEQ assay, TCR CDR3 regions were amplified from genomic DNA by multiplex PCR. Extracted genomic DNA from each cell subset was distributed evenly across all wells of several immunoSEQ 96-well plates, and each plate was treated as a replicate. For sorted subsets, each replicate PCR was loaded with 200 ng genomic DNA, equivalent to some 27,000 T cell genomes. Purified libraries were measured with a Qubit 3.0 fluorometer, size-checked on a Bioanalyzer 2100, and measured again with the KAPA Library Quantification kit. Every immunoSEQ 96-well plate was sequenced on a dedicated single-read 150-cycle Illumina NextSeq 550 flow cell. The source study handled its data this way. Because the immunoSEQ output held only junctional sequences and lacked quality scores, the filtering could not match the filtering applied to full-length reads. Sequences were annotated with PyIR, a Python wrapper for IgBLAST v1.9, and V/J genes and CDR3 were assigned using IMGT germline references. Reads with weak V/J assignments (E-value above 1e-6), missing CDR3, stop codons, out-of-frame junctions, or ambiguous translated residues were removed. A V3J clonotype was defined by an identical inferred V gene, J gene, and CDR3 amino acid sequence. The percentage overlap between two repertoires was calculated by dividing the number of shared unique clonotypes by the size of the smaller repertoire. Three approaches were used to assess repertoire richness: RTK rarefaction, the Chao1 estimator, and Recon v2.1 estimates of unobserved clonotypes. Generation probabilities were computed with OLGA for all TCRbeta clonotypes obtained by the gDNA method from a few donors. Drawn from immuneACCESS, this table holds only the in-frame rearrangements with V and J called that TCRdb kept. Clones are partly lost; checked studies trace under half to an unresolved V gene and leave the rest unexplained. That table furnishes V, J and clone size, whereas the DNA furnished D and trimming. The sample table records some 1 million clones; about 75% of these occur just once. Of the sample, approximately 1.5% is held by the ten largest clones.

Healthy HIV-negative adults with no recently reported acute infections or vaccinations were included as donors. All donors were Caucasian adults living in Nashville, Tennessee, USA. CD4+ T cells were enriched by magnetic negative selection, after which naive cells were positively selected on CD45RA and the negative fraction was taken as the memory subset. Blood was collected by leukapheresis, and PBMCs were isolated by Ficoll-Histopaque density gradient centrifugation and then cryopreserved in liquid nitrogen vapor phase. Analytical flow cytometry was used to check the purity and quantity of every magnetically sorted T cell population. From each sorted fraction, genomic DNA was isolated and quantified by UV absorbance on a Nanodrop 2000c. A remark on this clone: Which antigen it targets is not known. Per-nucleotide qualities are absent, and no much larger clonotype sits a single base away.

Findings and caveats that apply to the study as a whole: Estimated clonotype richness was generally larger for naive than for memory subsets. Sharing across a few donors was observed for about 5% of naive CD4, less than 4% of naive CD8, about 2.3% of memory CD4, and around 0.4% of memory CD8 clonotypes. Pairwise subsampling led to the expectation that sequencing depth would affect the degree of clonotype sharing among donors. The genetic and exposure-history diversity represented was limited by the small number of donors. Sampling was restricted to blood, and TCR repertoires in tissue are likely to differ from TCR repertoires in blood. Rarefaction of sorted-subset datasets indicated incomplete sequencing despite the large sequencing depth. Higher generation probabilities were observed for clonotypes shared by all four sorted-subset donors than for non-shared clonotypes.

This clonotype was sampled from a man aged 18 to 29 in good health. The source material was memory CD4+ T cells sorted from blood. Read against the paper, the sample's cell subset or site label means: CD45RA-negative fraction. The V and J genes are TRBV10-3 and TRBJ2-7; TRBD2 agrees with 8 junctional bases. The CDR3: CAIRIGGAYEQYF. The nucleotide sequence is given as TGTGCCATCCGGATCGGGGGGGCCTACGAGCAGTACTTC.